The 9 T cell receptor beta chains presented below share a single source sample, sequenced in a study of control samples from healthy donors and cancer patients. The assay was immunoSEQ multiplex PCR, and TCRdb's table has in-frame clones only and misses some. Found here are 60,000 or so clones, 70% to 90% of them singletons; the top ten hold about 3.8%. The sequenced sample was blood. The receptor source for this set is a man aged 50-59 years in good health.

The CDR3 sequence: CASSPGTGLYGYTF. The CDR3, as DNA: TGTGCCAGCAGCCCCGGGACAGGCCTGTATGGCTACACCTTC. The genes are TRBV7-9 and TRBJ1-2; TRBD1 matches at 8 bases. Germline assignment: CDR1 SEHNR and CDR2 FQNEAQ (reference sequence). There are 14 residues in the CDR3. Trimming at V came to 5 bases and at J to 5 bases, leaving 7 bases not matched to a gene.

J is TRBJ2-5 and V is TRBV13; 7 nucleotides align to TRBD1. CDR3 length: 14 amino acids. J was trimmed by 5 bases and V by 3 bases; bases with no gene match: 6. Germline CDR1 PRHDT, CDR2 FYEKMQ (reference sequence). The CDR3 coding sequence is TGTGCCAGCAGCTTCACGACAGGGTGGGAGACCCAGTACTTC. It codes for CASSFTTGWETQYF.

J is TRBJ1-2 and V is TRBV11-2; no firm D call. Between the trimmed V and J ends, which lost 6 bases and 2 bases, there was a span of 7 bases. The CDR3 spans 12 residues. CDR1 and CDR2 from the germline V gene are SGHAT and FQNNGV. In DNA, the CDR3 is TGTGCCAGCAGTCAATCAAACTATGGCTACACCTTC. Its translation is CASSQSNYGYTF.

The gene calls are TRBV6-4 and TRBJ1-6; D perhaps matches TRBD1 (5 bases). CDR3 length: 15 amino acids. Germline CDR1 reads MRHNA; CDR2 reads SNTAGT. Trimming cost V 3 bases and J 7 bases, with 13 bases left between them. The CDR3 protein is CASSDDSGDNSPLHF. The CDR3 DNA is TGTGCCAGCAGTGATGATTCGGGGGACAATTCACCCCTCCACTTT.

This chain joins TRBV28 and TRBJ2-1, with D perhaps matching TRBD1 or TRBD2 (6 bases each). The CDR3 loop spans 15 amino acids. The germline V gene has CDR1 MDHEN and CDR2 SYDVKM. Between the trimmed V and J ends, which lost 3 bases and 2 bases, there was a span of 11 bases. The CDR3 DNA follows: TGTGCCAGCAGTTTGGGGGGACACCCCTACAATGAGCAGTTCTTC. This translates into CASSLGGHPYNEQFF. Supplemented by reference TRBV28 and TRBJ2-1, the full variable domain reads DVKVTQSSRYLVKRTGEKVFLECVQDMDHENMFWYRQDPGLGLRLIYFSYDVKMKEKGDIPEGYSVSREKKERFSLILESASTNQTSMYLCASSLGGHPYNEQFFGPGTRLTVL.

The chain uses TRBV6-5 and TRBJ2-3; perhaps TRBD2 as D (5 bases). Germline CDR1 MNHEY, CDR2 SVGAGI. CDR3 length: 11 amino acids. The V end lost 6 bases, the J end lost 7 bases, and 8 bases lay between the germline ends. The CDR3 reads CASSEGYTQYF. In nucleotides, the CDR3 is TGTGCCAGCAGCGAGGGTTATACGCAGTATTTT.

The count of this clone is one. The gene calls are TRBV20-1 and TRBJ2-7; D unclear. CDR1 is DFQATT, CDR2 SNEGSKA, per germline (reference sequence). The CDR3 totals 8 residues. V dropped 7 bases and J dropped 5 bases, with 3 bases sitting between them. CDR3 in amino acids: CSVDEQYF. The CDR3, as DNA: TGCAGTGTCGACGAGCAGTACTTC.

V is TRBV28 and J is TRBJ1-2; 7 bases match TRBD1. With V trimmed by 2 bases and J by 2 bases, 2 bases remained unmatched. Germline CDR1 is MDHEN and CDR2 is SYDVKM. This CDR3 comprises 14 residues. The DNA for the CDR3 is TGTGCCAGCAGTTTAGTGGGACAGAACTATGGCTACACCTTC. It translates to CASSLVGQNYGYTF.

The chain joins TRBV6-5 to TRBJ1-5; D unclear. CDR1 is MNHEY and CDR2 is SVGAGI in the germline V gene. Deletions cut 7 bases from V and 5 bases from J, with 18 bases between. The CDR3 runs 15 residues. The CDR3 here is CASTKTSPNYQPQHF. For the CDR3, the DNA is TGTGCCAGCACCAAGACCTCTCCTAACTATCAGCCCCAGCATTTT.